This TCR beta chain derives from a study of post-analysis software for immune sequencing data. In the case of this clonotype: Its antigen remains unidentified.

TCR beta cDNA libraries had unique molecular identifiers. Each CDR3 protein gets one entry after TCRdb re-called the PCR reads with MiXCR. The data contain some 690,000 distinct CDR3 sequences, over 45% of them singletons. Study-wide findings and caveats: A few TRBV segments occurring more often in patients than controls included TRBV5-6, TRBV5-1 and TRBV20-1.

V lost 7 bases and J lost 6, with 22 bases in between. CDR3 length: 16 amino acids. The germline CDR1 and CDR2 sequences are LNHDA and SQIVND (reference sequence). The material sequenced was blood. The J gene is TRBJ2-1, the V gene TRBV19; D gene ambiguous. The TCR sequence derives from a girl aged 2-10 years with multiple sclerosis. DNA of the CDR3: TGTGCCAGTACCTCCACACCCGGGCCGCAAGGCAATGAGCAGTTCTTC. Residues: CASTSTPGPQGNEQFF.